The clone carrying this T cell receptor (beta chain) was seen once. The CDR3 is made up of 15 amino acids. Germline V gives CDR1 SEHNR, CDR2 FQNEAQ (reference sequence). Losses at the gene ends were 4 bases for V and 8 bases for J; bases not matched to a gene: 9. Authors of the study amplified TCR beta CDR3 regions from RNA transcripts. A set of HTBI primers served as the primers for a first-round RT-PCR of the TCR CDR3. Each CDR3 protein is one row after TCRdb ran MiXCR on the multiplex PCR reads. The sample shows approximately 870,000 distinct CDR3 sequences, around 39% of them seen only once. The sample belongs to a study of T cells in Graves' hyperthyroidism and ophthalmopathy.

This chain connects TRBV7-9 to TRBJ1-4; 8 positions match TRBD1. The clonotype originates from a young man with Graves' hyperthyroidism. The sample comprised blood. The CDR3 region has the DNA TGTGCCAGCAGCTCTCAGGGGGCAGGGCTCGAAAAACTGTTTTTT. It is translated as CASSSQGAGLEKLFF.